This paragraph covers one TCR beta chain sequence. The source of the sample is a study of blood T cells in healthy people across ages. Using a J-beta primer mix together with a sample-barcoded 5' primer, a second PCR was run for about 6 to 12 cycles. In TCRdb, the 5' RACE reads were re-called with MiXCR into one record per CDR3 protein. The sample lists 650,000 to 800,000 distinct CDR3 sequences; 40% to 65% were seen once. V was clipped by 7 bases and J by 10 bases; unmatched bases: 10. CDR1 and CDR2 (germline): DFQATT, SNEGSKA (reference sequence). The CDR3 spans 12 residues. The chain joins TRBV20-1 to TRBJ2-1, with 7 nucleotides matching TRBD1. This TCR was sampled from a woman older than 75 in good health. Sequenced material: blood. Here the CDR3 DNA reads TGCAGTGAGGGGGCCGTCCGTCACGAGCAGTTCTTC. As protein: CSEGAVRHEQFF.